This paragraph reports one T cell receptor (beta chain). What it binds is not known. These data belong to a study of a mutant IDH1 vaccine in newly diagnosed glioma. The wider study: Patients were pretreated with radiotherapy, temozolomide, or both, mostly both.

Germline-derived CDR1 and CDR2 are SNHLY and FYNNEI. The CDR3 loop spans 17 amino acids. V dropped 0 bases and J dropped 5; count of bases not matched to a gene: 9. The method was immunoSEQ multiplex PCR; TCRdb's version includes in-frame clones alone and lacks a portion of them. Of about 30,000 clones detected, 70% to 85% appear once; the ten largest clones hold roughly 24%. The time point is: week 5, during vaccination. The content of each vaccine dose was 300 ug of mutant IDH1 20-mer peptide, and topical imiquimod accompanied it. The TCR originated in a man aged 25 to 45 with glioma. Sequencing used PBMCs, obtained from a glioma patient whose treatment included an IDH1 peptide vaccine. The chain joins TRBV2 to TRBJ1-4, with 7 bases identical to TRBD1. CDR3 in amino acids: CASSEALLQGPNEKLFF. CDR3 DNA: TGTGCCAGCAGTGAAGCGCTTCTACAGGGGCCAAATGAAAAACTGTTTTTT.